Sequencing of this TCR beta chain was carried out in a study of HIV-infected patients and healthy controls. The repertoire came from unfractionated whole blood and reflected all unsorted peripheral T cells. About 500 ng RNA was reverse transcribed with alpha and beta constant-region primers. Alpha and beta chain libraries were made separately by chain-specific third strand synthesis with multiplexing indices. TCRdb reprocessed the 5' RACE reads via MiXCR and lists one record per CDR3 protein. The repertoire holds 4,500 to 7,000 distinct CDR3 sequences, roughly 10% seen once, with about an eighth in the top ten. This clonotype is labeled as medium-sized (0.01 to 0.1%). V lost 3 bases and J 6 bases, leaving 8 bases between the germline ends. CDR3 length equals 13 residues.

This receptor was obtained from an adult with HIV infection. The chain couples TRBV12-3 or TRBV12-4 to TRBJ2-2, with D unclear. The starting material was blood, obtained before antiretroviral therapy. The DNA of the CDR3 is TGTGCCAGCAGTTTTCAAGGGTCCGGGGAGCTGTTTTTT. This translates into CASSFQGSGELFF.